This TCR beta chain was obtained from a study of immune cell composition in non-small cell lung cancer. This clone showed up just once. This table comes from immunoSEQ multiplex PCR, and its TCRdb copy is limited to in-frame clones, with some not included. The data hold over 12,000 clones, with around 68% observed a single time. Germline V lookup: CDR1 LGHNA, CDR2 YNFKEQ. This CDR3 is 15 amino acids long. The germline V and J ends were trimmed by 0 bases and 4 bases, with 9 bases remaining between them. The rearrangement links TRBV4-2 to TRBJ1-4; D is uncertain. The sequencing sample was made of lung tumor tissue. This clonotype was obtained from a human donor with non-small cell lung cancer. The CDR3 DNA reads TGTGCCAGCAGCCAAGATGGCGGCCATAATGAAAAACTGTTTTTT. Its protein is CASSQDGGHNEKLFF.